The 2 T cell receptor beta chains in this list originate from one sample, sequenced in a study of CD8 T cells in Susac syndrome. Random hexamers primed reverse transcription of about 0.45 to 1 ug RNA. TCRdb ran MiXCR on the immunoSEQ multiplex PCR reads and lists one entry per CDR3 protein. The table lists around 150,000 distinct CDR3 sequences, roughly 95% of them singletons, with 0.12% to 0.15% in the top ten. Input material: CD4+ T cells from PBMCs. All receptors come from a human donor in good health.

This clonotype was seen just once. This sequence joins TRBV12-3 or TRBV12-4 and TRBJ2-7, with TRBD2 matching over 8 bases. The CDR3 spans 13 residues. J gave up 3 bases and V 6 bases, and 4 bases lay outside the gene matches. CDR3: CASRTGTSYEQYF. CDR3 nucleotides: TGTGCCAGCAGGACCGGGACTAGCTACGAGCAGTACTTC.

This chain links TRBV5-1 with TRBJ2-5; 7 positions match TRBD2. V dropped 1 base and J dropped 3; count of bases not matched to a gene: 0. The CDR3 contains 13 residues. Germline V gives CDR1 SGHRS, CDR2 YFSETQ. The CDR3 DNA sequence: TGCGCCAGCAGCTTGCTAGCGGAAGAGACCCAGTACTTC. Translating it yields CASSLLAEETQYF.